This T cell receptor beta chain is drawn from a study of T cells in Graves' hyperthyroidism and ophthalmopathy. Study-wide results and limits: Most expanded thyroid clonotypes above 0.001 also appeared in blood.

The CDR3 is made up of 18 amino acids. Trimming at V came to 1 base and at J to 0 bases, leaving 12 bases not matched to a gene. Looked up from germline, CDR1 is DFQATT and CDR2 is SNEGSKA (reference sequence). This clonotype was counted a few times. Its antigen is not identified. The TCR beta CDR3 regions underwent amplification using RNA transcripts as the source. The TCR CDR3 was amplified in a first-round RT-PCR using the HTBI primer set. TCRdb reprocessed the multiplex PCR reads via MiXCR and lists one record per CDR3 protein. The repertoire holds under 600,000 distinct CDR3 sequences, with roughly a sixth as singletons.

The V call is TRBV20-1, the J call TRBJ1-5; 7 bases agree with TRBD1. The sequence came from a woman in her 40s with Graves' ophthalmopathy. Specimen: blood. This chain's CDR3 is CSARAWDSGIYSNQPQHF. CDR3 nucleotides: TGCAGTGCTAGAGCCTGGGACAGCGGAATTTATAGCAATCAGCCCCAGCATTTT.